The clone carrying this T cell receptor (beta chain) was detected only once. Its antigen is unidentified. The source of the sample is a study of cytomegalovirus exposure and HLA in healthy donors. Study-wide background: Tens of millions of unique TCRs, all from HLA-typed donors, were included in an early release of the data. Study results and limitations: In vitro checks showed that three CMV-associated chains really do target CMV antigens. Excluded were some V segments that proved indistinguishable, including TRBV6-2 and TRBV6-3.

Both 60 Vbeta primers and 13 Jbeta primers went into the PCR. The authors' processing: Tens of millions of unique TCR beta chains, roughly 11 million shared, were counted in a later analysis. Clones were read by immunoSEQ multiplex PCR, and TCRdb kept only the in-frame ones, dropping some. From that table come the V and J calls and clone size; the DNA was used to work out D and trimming. The sample has roughly 93,000 clones, approximately 79% seen once. V was cut by 5 bases and J by 2 bases, with 24 bases left in between. The CDR3 is 19 residues long. CDR1 is MDHEN and CDR2 is SYDVKM in the germline V gene.

The chain links TRBV28 to TRBJ2-2; TRBD1 is a possible D gene (5 bases). Sequencing input: PBMCs. This receptor was taken from a male donor in good health and CMV-seronegative. DNA of the CDR3: TGTGCCAGCAGTAACCAATCCCTTTACAGGAGCCATAACACCGGGGAGCTGTTTTTT. Its translation is CASSNQSLYRSHNTGELFF.